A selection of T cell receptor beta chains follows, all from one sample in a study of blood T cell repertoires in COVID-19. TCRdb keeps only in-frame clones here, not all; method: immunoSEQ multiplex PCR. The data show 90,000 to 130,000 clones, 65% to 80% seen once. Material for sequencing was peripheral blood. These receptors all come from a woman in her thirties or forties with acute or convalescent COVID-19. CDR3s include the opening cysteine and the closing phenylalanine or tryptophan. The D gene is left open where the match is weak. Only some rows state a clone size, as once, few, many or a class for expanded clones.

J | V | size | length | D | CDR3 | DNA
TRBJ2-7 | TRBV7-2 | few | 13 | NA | CASSTDFLYEQYF | TGTGCCAGCAGCACGGACTTCCTTTACGAGCAGTACTTC
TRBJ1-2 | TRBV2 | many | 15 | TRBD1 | CASSPAGQVTGGYTF | TGTGCCAGCAGTCCCGCCGGACAGGTGACGGGGGGCTACACCTTC
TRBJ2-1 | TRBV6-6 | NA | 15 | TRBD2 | CASRNPGLENNEQFF | TGTGCCAGCAGAAACCCGGGACTAGAAAACAATGAGCAGTTCTTC
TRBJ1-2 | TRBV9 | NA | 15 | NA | CASSVDTGQVSGYTF | TGTGCCAGCAGCGTAGACACAGGCCAGGTTTCTGGCTACACCTTC
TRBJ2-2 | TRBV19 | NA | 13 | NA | CASISRRLGELFF | TGTGCCAGTATCTCGCGGCGGTTGGGGGAGCTGTTTTTT
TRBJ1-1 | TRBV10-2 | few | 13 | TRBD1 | CASKGGMNTEAFF | TGCGCCAGCAAAGGGGGCATGAACACTGAAGCTTTCTTT
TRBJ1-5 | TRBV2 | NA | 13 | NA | CASAAGDNQPQHF | TGTGCCAGCGCTGCCGGGGATAACCAGCCCCAGCATTTT
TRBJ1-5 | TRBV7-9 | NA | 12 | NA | CASSSDRRFWHF | TGTGCCAGCAGCTCAGACAGGCGATTCTGGCATTTT
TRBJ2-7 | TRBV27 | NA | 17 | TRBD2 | CASSFRDYLNTSYEQYF | TGTGCCAGCAGTTTCCGGGACTACCTCAACACCTCCTACGAGCAGTACTTC
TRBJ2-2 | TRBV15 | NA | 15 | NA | CATSRGGQNTGELFF | TGTGCCACCAGCAGAGGGGGACAGAACACCGGGGAGCTGTTTTTT
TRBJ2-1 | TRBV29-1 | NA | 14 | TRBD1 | CSVGGGQYYNEQFF | TGCAGCGTTGGAGGGGGCCAATACTACAATGAGCAGTTCTTC
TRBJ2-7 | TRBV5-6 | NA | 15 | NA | CASRTATTITYEQYF | TGTGCCAGCAGGACAGCCACCACCATAACTTACGAGCAGTACTTC
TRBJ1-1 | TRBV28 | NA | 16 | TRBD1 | CASSLSLRTGGTEAFF | TGTGCCAGCAGTTTAAGTCTCCGGACAGGGGGTACTGAAGCTTTCTTT
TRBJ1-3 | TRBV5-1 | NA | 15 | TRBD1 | CASSLAGNRGNTIYF | TGCGCCAGCAGCTTGGCCGGGAACAGGGGGAACACCATATATTTT
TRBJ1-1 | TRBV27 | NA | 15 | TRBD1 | CASSPRDRGAAEAFF | TGTGCCAGCAGTCCCCGGGACAGGGGTGCAGCTGAAGCTTTCTTT
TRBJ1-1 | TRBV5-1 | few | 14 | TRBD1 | CASSLDGQGTEAFF | TGCGCCAGCAGCTTGGACGGACAGGGCACTGAAGCTTTCTTT
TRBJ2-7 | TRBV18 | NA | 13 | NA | CASSPGHYYEQYF | TGTGCCAGCTCACCTGGACATTACTACGAGCAGTACTTC
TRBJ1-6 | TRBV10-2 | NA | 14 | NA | CASSETGFDSPLHF | TGCGCCAGCAGTGAGACAGGGTTTGATTCACCCCTCCACTTT
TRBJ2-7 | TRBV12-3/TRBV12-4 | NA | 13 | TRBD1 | CASSSTGVDEQYF | TGTGCCAGCAGTTCTACAGGGGTGGACGAGCAGTACTTC
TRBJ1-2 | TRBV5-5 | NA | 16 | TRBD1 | CASIAVGQGANYGYTF | TGTGCCAGCATCGCCGTAGGACAGGGGGCGAACTATGGCTACACCTTC
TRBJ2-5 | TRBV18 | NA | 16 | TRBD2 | CASSPMTSGHQETQYF | TGTGCCAGCTCACCAATGACTAGCGGACACCAAGAGACCCAGTACTTC
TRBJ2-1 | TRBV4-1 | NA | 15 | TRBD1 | CASSQGGTGVYEQFF | TGCGCCAGCAGCCAAGGCGGGACAGGGGTGTATGAGCAGTTCTTC
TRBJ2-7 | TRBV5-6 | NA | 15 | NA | CASSLELLSSYEQYF | TGTGCCAGCAGCTTGGAACTCTTAAGCTCCTACGAGCAGTACTTC
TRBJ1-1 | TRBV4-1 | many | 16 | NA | CASSQPHTGRNTEAFF | TGCGCCAGCAGCCAACCGCACACAGGGAGGAACACTGAAGCTTTCTTT
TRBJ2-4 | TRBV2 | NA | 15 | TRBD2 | CASRVLAGALGIQYF | TGTGCCAGCAGAGTTTTAGCGGGGGCCCTGGGCATTCAGTACTTC
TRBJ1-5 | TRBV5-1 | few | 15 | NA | CASSLEFGGNQPQHF | TGCGCCAGCAGCTTGGAGTTTGGAGGAAACCAGCCCCAGCATTTT
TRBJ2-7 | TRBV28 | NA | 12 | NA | CASSLNRYEQYF | TGTGCCAGCAGTTTAAATCGTTACGAGCAGTACTTC
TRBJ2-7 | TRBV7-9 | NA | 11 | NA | CASSLGPEQYF | TGTGCCAGCAGCTTAGGGCCTGAGCAGTACTTC
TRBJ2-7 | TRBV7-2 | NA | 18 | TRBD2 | CASSLRQTTGTSFYEQYF | TGTGCCAGCAGCTTAAGGCAAACTACCGGGACTAGCTTCTACGAGCAGTACTTC
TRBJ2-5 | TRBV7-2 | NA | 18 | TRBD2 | CASSPRASGGSRSETQYF | TGTGCCAGCAGCCCAAGGGCTAGCGGGGGGTCCAGATCGGAGACCCAGTACTTC
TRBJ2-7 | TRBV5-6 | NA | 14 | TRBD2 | CASSRTGTTYEQYF | TGTGCCAGCAGCCGGACCGGGACTACCTACGAGCAGTACTTC
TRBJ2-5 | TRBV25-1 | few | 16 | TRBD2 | CASSRLAGVMGETQYF | TGTGCCAGCTCTCGACTAGCGGGGGTAATGGGAGAGACCCAGTACTTC
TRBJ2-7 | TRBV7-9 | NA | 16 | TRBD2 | CASSPSLTSGGYEQYF | TGTGCCAGCAGCCCTAGTTTAACTAGCGGGGGATACGAGCAGTACTTC
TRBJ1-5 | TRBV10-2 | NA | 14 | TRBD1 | CASSEGTVLQPQHF | TGCGCCAGCAGTGAGGGGACAGTGTTACAGCCCCAGCATTTT
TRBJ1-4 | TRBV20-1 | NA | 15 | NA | CSASNPQGTNEKLFF | TGCAGTGCTAGTAACCCCCAGGGAACTAATGAAAAACTGTTTTTT
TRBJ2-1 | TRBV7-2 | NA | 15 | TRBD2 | CASSLGLAGVPEQFF | TGTGCCAGCAGCCTGGGACTAGCGGGGGTTCCTGAGCAGTTCTTC
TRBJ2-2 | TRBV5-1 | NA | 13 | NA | CASSLGATGELFF | TGCGCCAGCAGCTTGGGGGCCACCGGGGAGCTGTTTTTT
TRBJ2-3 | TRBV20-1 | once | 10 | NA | CSAQGGGKYF | TGCAGTGCTCAGGGAGGGGGTAAGTATTTT
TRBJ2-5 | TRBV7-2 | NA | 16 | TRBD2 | CASSLRGLAEQETQYF | TGTGCCAGCAGCTTAAGGGGACTAGCGGAGCAAGAGACCCAGTACTTC
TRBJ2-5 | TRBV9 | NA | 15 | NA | CASSSPLWGEETQYF | TGTGCCAGCAGCTCCCCCCTGTGGGGAGAAGAGACCCAGTACTTC
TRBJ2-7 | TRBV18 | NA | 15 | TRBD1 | CASSPPGQGGYEQYF | TGTGCCAGCTCACCGCCGGGACAGGGGGGGTACGAGCAGTACTTC
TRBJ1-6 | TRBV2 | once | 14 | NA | CASNPVPSQSPLHF | TGTGCCAGCAATCCCGTTCCGAGCCAATCACCCCTCCACTTT
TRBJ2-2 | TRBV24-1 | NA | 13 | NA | CATRDRETGELFF | TGTGCCACCAGGGATAGGGAGACCGGGGAGCTGTTTTTT
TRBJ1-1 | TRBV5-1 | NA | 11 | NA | CARRRYREAFF | TGCGCCAGGAGGAGGTATCGTGAAGCTTTCTTT
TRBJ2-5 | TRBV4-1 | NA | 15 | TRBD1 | CASSPDRGIGETQYF | TGCGCCAGCAGTCCGGACAGGGGGATTGGAGAGACCCAGTACTTC
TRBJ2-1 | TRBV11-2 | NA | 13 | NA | CASSPTAGLGQFF | TGTGCCAGCAGCCCTACCGCAGGCCTTGGGCAGTTCTTC
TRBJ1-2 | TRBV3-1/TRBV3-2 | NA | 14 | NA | CASSQGPLDYGYTF | TGTGCCAGCAGCCAGGGGCCTCTAGACTATGGCTACACCTTC
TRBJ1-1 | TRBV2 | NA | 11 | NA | CASDERAEAFF | TGTGCCAGCGACGAGAGGGCTGAAGCTTTCTTT
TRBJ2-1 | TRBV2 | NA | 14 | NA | CATSASAGWNEQFF | TGTGCCACTTCAGCCTCTGCGGGGTGGAATGAGCAGTTCTTC
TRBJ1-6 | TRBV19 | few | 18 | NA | CASSELRTRGINDSPLHF | TGTGCCAGTAGCGAACTCCGGACCCGGGGAATTAACGATTCACCCCTCCACTTT